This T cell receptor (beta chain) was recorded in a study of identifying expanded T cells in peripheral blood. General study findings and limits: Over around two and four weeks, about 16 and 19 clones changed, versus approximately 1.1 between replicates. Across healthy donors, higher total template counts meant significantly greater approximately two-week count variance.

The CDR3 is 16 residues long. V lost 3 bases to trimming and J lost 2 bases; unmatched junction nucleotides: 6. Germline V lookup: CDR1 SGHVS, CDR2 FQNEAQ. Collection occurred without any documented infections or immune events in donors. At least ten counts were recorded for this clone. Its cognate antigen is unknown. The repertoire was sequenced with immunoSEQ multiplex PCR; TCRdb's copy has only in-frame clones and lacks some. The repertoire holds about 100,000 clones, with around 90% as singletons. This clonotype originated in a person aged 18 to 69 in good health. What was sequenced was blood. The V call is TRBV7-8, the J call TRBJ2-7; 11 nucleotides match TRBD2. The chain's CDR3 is CASSLGTSGKPYEQYF. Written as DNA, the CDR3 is TGTGCCAGCAGCTTGGGGACTAGCGGAAAACCCTACGAGCAGTACTTC.